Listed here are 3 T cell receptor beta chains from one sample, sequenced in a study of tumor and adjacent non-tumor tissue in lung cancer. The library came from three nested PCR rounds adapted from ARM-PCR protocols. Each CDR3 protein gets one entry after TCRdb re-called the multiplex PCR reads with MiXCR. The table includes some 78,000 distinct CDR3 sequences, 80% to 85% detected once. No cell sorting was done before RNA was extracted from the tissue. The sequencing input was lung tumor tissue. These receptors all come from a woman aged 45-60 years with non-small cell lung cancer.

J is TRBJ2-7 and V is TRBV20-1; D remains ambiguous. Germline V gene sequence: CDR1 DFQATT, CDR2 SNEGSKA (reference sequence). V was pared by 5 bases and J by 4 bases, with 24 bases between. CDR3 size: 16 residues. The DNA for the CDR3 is TGCAGTGCTTCCGAAACGATAGCCGATAATTCATACGAGCAGTACTTC. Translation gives CSASETIADNSYEQYF.

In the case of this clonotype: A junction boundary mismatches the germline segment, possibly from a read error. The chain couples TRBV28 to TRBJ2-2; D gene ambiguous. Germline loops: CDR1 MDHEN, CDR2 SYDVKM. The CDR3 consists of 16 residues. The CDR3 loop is CTSSLERSRDTGELFF. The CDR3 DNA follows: TGTACCAGCAGTTTGGAGCGATCTCGGGACACCGGGGAGCTGTTTTTT.

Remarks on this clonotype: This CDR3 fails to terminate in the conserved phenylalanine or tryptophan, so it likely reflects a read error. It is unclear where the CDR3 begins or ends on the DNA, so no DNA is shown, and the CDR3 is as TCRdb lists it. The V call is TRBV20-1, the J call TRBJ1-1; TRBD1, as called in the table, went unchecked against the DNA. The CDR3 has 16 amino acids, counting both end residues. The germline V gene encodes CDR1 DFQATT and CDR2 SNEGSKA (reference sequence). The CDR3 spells CSARDSSRTVNTEAIC.